A selection of T cell receptor beta chains follows, all from one sample in a study of metastatic and nonmetastatic thyroid tumors. Using MiXCR, TCRdb re-called clones from the PCR reads. The top ten hold 9.5% to 15% of the sample, which has more than 20,000 clones, roughly a quarter seen once. Specimen: tumor tissue. The receptors here all came from a male donor with papillary thyroid cancer or a benign thyroid nodule (not recorded which). Some clones in this sample may be carry-over from other donors' samples. Each CDR3 is given with its conserved first and last residue. A D gene is named only where the DNA matches it firmly. Clone size, where shown, is once, few, many, or a class for clones that have expanded.

V	size	D	J	CDR3	DNA
TRBV11-2	few	NA	TRBJ1-1	CVSGKGQNTEAFF	TGTGTCAGCGGCAAGGGACAGAACACTGAAGCTTTCTTT
TRBV10-3	many	NA	TRBJ1-1	CAISDSVSLKAFF	TGTGCCATCAGTGACTCGGTCTCGCTAAAAGCTTTCTTT
TRBV7-2	many	NA	TRBJ1-5	CASSLSPNQPQHF	TGTGCCAGCAGCTTAAGTCCCAATCAGCCCCAGCATTTT
TRBV4-2	NA	NA	TRBJ1-2	CASSQVGDRGYTF	TGTGCCAGCAGCCAAGTAGGGGATCGAGGCTACACCTTC
TRBV6-1	NA	TRBD1	TRBJ1-3	CASKQGSGNTIYF	TGTGCCAGCAAACAGGGGTCTGGAAACACCATATATTTT
TRBV6-2/TRBV6-3	many	NA	TRBJ2-3	CASRDLAGFGEYF	TGTGCCAGCAGGGATCTCGCGGGTTTCGGCGAGTATTTT
TRBV27	many	TRBD1	TRBJ2-4	CASGAQGAAKNIQYF	TGTGCCAGCGGGGCTCAGGGGGCGGCCAAAAACATTCAGTACTTC
TRBV20-1	many	NA	TRBJ1-1	CRGTGGTEAFF	TGCAGAGGAACTGGAGGCACTGAAGCTTTCTTT
TRBV20-1	NA	NA	TRBJ2-7	CRVRRESNLGFEQYF	TGCAGGGTGCGACGGGAGAGCAACCTCGGCTTCGAGCAGTACTTC
TRBV11-2	many	NA	TRBJ1-2	CASSLGSGQPFYGYTF	TGTGCCAGCAGCTTAGGTAGCGGCCAGCCGTTTTATGGCTACACCTTC
TRBV7-2	many	TRBD2	TRBJ2-7	CASSLGVAGAYEQYF	TGTGCCAGCAGCTTGGGGGTAGCGGGAGCCTACGAGCAGTACTTC
TRBV20-1	many	TRBD2	TRBJ2-1	CSAPGTSGSRGWFDEQFF	TGCAGTGCACCTGGGACTAGCGGTTCCCGAGGGTGGTTCGATGAGCAGTTCTTC
TRBV5-1	NA	TRBD2	TRBJ2-1	CASSGGLAGVYNEQFF	TGCGCCAGCAGCGGGGGACTAGCGGGAGTTTACAATGAGCAGTTCTTC
TRBV6-2/TRBV6-3	few	NA	TRBJ2-7	CACLRGPQARYEQYF	TGTGCCTGCCTGAGGGGCCCTCAAGCTCGCTACGAGCAGTACTTC
TRBV10-3	many	TRBD2	TRBJ2-1	CAISESSLAGGPEEQFF	TGTGCCATCAGTGAGTCGAGCTTGGCGGGAGGGCCGGAGGAGCAGTTCTTC
TRBV18	many	TRBD2	TRBJ2-1	CASSPSSGTIVSYNEQFF	TGTGCCAGCTCACCCTCCTCCGGGACTATCGTCTCCTACAATGAGCAGTTCTTC
TRBV20-1	many	TRBD1	TRBJ2-1	CSAGTGENSYNEQFF	TGCAGTGCTGGGACAGGGGAAAACTCCTACAATGAGCAGTTCTTC
TRBV6-4	few	NA	TRBJ2-2	CASSDEGTSNTGELFF	TGTGCCAGCAGTGACGAGGGGACGTCTAACACCGGGGAGCTGTTTTTT
TRBV5-1	once	NA	TRBJ2-3	CASIFAMRARPTDTQYF	TGCGCCAGCATCTTTGCGATGCGGGCCCGCCCCACAGATACGCAGTATTTT
TRBV20-1	many	NA	TRBJ1-1	CSASFQLKGNTEAFF	TGCAGTGCTAGTTTCCAGTTGAAGGGTAACACTGAAGCTTTCTTT
TRBV11-2	many	NA	TRBJ2-3	CASSLDSTDTQYF	TGTGCCAGCAGCTTAGACAGCACAGATACGCAGTATTTT
TRBV9	many	TRBD1	TRBJ2-6	CASSAQGRISGANVLTF	TGTGCCAGCAGCGCACAGGGGAGAATTTCTGGGGCCAACGTCCTGACTTTC
TRBV18	many	TRBD1	TRBJ1-1	CASSGQGGEAFF	TGTGCCAGCTCCGGACAGGGGGGGGAAGCTTTCTTT
TRBV5-6	many	NA	TRBJ2-7	CASSLGPRSEQYF	TGTGCCAGCAGCTTGGGACCGAGGTCCGAGCAGTACTTC
TRBV11-2	many	TRBD2	TRBJ2-7	CASSLGTSGYEQYF	TGTGCCAGCAGCTTAGGCACTAGCGGTTACGAGCAGTACTTC
TRBV4-1	NA	NA	TRBJ2-2	CAISRVGQGLGELFF	TGCGCCATCAGCCGTGTAGGCCAGGGGCTCGGGGAGCTTTTTTTT
TRBV4-2	NA	NA	TRBJ1-2	CASSQEGGYGYTF	TGTGCCAGCAGCCAAGAGGGGGGCTATGGCTACACCTTC
TRBV5-6	many	NA	TRBJ1-2	CASSPGDGSHGYTF	TGTGCCAGCAGCCCGGGGGACGGATCCCATGGCTACACCTTC
TRBV20-1	medium-sized	TRBD1	TRBJ2-7	CSASRTGPLDEQYF	TGCAGTGCTAGCCGGACAGGGCCCTTGGACGAGCAGTACTTC
TRBV28	few	NA	TRBJ2-7	CASSLDSVSYEQYF	TGTGCCAGCAGTCTCGACAGTGTCTCCTACGAGCAGTACTTC
TRBV27	NA	NA	TRBJ1-2	CARDRCSGNTF	TGTGCCAGAGACAGGTGCTCGGGCAACACCTTC
TRBV7-8	few	NA	TRBJ2-2	CASSLVDGHLFF	TGTGCCAGCAGCTTAGTGGACGGGCATCTGTTTTTT
TRBV6-2/TRBV6-3	NA	TRBD2	TRBJ2-1	CASSPLGSGMMNNEQFF	TGTGCCAGCAGTCCCCTGGGTAGCGGGATGATGAACAATGAGCAGTTCTTC
TRBV5-4	NA	TRBD2	TRBJ2-2	CASSLGFSGTSGELFF	TGTGCCAGCAGCTTGGGGTTTAGCGGGACTTCCGGGGAGCTGTTTTTT
TRBV4-1	NA	NA	TRBJ1-6	CASSQDNRERNSPLHF	TGCGCCAGCAGCCAAGACAACAGAGAACGTAATTCACCCCTCCACTTT
TRBV12-3/TRBV12-4	medium-sized	NA	TRBJ2-2	CASSFVVGELFF	TGTGCCAGCAGTTTTGTAGTCGGGGAGCTGTTTTTT
TRBV9	many	NA	TRBJ1-4	CASSSGPRGEKLFF	TGTGCCAGCAGCTCCGGGCCCCGGGGTGAAAAACTGTTTTTT
TRBV20-1	medium-sized	NA	TRBJ2-7	CSAQLQQSYEQYF	TGCAGTGCTCAGCTACAACAGAGTTACGAGCAGTACTTC
TRBV20-1	NA	TRBD2	TRBJ2-1	CSASSGKHNEQFF	TGCAGTGCCTCCAGCGGGAAACACAATGAGCAGTTCTTC
TRBV5-6	many	TRBD2	TRBJ2-1	CASSLGGLAGVGDEQFF	TGTGCCAGCAGCCTAGGGGGACTAGCGGGAGTAGGAGATGAGCAGTTCTTC